Following are 24 T cell receptor beta chains from one sample sequenced in a study of blood T cell repertoires in COVID-19. Sequenced by immunoSEQ multiplex PCR; TCRdb stores in-frame clones only, minus some. The sample has approximately 480,000 clones, roughly 87% seen once. Material for sequencing was PBMCs or T cells enriched from blood (not recorded which). These receptors all come from a woman in her late teens or twenties who had recovered from COVID-19.

This clone was detected once. The chain couples TRBV7-8 to TRBJ2-5; 11 positions agree with TRBD2. The CDR3 totals 17 residues. In germline, CDR1 is SGHVS, CDR2 FQNEAQ. Trimming removed 5 bases from V and 1 base from J; junction bases left unmatched: 9. The CDR3: CASSPYPLAGGQETQYF. Written as DNA, the CDR3 is TGTGCCAGCAGCCCCTACCCTCTAGCGGGGGGCCAAGAGACCCAGTACTTC.

V is TRBV6-4 and J is TRBJ1-1; 9 nucleotides match TRBD1. The ends lost 4 bases at V and 1 base at J; junction bases unmatched: 16. The CDR3 length is 19 residues. Germline V CDR1 and CDR2: MRHNA, SNTAGT. CDR3 amino acids: CASSAKLLLGQGTNTEAFF. The CDR3 DNA is TGTGCCAGCAGTGCTAAACTACTCCTGGGACAGGGAACGAACACTGAAGCTTTCTTT.

The rearrangement joins TRBV18 to TRBJ2-1, with D perhaps TRBD2 (6 bases). V lost 4 bases, J lost 12 bases, and 13 bases lay in between. Germline loops: CDR1 KGHSH, CDR2 LQKENI. This CDR3 spans 12 amino acids. CDR3 sequence: CASSQGSGGQFF. The CDR3 bases are TGTGCCAGCTCACAGGGGTCCGGGGGGCAGTTCTTC.

The chain uses TRBV15 and TRBJ1-1; no clear D. The CDR3 has 14 residues. The germline V gene encodes CDR1 LNHNV and CDR2 YYDKDF (reference sequence). With 1 base removed from V and 4 bases from J, the gap between germline ends came to 10 bases. The CDR3 loop is CATSRGSIATEAFF. The CDR3 nucleotides read TGTGCCACCAGCAGAGGAAGCATTGCCACTGAAGCTTTCTTT.

The J gene is TRBJ1-6, the V gene TRBV6-5; 7 bases align to TRBD1. The CDR3 has 14 residues. V shed 7 bases and J 9 bases; nucleotides not matched to a gene: 9. Germline CDR1 reads MNHEY; CDR2 reads SVGAGI. The CDR3, as DNA: TGTGCCAGCACTAGGGGGACAGAGGGTTCACCCCTCCACTTT. Its translation is CASTRGTEGSPLHF.

This clone was counted only a few times. The rearrangement uses TRBV3-1 (or the pseudogene TRBV3-2) and TRBJ1-3; D possibly corresponds to TRBD1 (6 bases). From germline, CDR1 is LGHDT and CDR2 YNNKEL (reference sequence). V was trimmed by 4 bases and J by 0 bases, leaving 13 bases between them. The CDR3 has 16 amino acids. CDR3 nucleotides: TGTGCCAGCAGCCGAGGAGGACAGACCTCTGGAAACACCATATATTTT. Translating gives CASSRGGQTSGNTIYF.

The chain couples TRBV30 to TRBJ1-2; tentatively, D is TRBD1 (6 bases). The V gene lost 5 bases and the J gene lost 8 bases, with 18 bases spanning the gap. This CDR3 is 13 amino acids long. Germline V gene sequence: CDR1 GTSNPN, CDR2 SVGIG (reference sequence). The CDR3 loop is CAWDRPQFGGYTF. CDR3 DNA sequence: TGTGCCTGGGACAGGCCCCAGTTCGGCGGCTACACCTTC.

The chain uses TRBV4-1 and TRBJ1-2; the match to TRBD1 covers 7 bases. With 2 bases clipped from V and 2 bases from J, the junction kept 5 bases outside the gene matches. The CDR3 loop spans 15 amino acids. Germline CDR1 is MGHRA and CDR2 is YSYEKL. The CDR3 coding sequence is TGCGCCAGCAGCCAACCGACAGGGAGGAACTATGGCTACACCTTC. Amino acids: CASSQPTGRNYGYTF.

V and J are TRBV18 and TRBJ1-3, with a tentative D call TRBD1 (6 bases). Per the germline V gene, CDR1 is KGHSH and CDR2 is LQKENI. V lost 1 base, J lost 8 bases, and 6 bases lay in between. This CDR3 is 12 amino acids long. The CDR3 sequence: CASSPQGDTIYF. As DNA, the CDR3 is TGTGCCAGCTCACCACAGGGGGACACCATATATTTT. Together with reference TRBV18 and TRBJ1-3, the CDR3 gives the full variable domain: NAGVMQNPRHLVRRRGQEARLRCSPMKGHSHVYWYRQLPEEGLKFMVYLQKENIIDESGMPKERFSAEFPKEGPSILRIQQVVRGDSAAYFCASSPQGDTIYFGEGSWLTVV.

As concerns this clone: Relative to the germline gene, one junction end is altered; a read error may explain this. The chain uses TRBV6-5 and TRBJ1-1; D is unresolved. The CDR3 is 14 amino acids. Germline V lookup: CDR1 MNHEY, CDR2 SVGAGI. This chain's CDR3 is CASSYDTTNTEAFF. The CDR3 DNA reads as TGTGCCAGCAGTTACGACACGACGAACACCGAAGCTTTCTTT.

The chain carries TRBV7-9 and TRBJ2-3; D might be TRBD1 (5 bases). The germline V and J ends were trimmed by 7 bases and 3 bases, with 5 bases remaining between them. The germline V gene has CDR1 SEHNR and CDR2 FQNEAQ (reference sequence). The CDR3 is 11 amino acids. The CDR3 bases are TGTGCCAGCAAGGGGACAGATACGCAGTATTTT. Amino acids: CASKGTDTQYF.

This sequence joins TRBV5-6 and TRBJ1-4; 8 bases line up with TRBD1. The CDR3 sequence is 17 residues long. CDR1 is SGHDT, CDR2 YYEEEE, per germline. V lost 4 bases, J lost 8 bases, and 16 bases stayed unmatched. CDR3 residues: CASSLRGDRDRKEKLFF. In DNA, the CDR3 is TGTGCCAGCAGCCTCCGTGGGGACCGGGACAGGAAGGAAAAACTGTTTTTT.

This chain links TRBV2 with TRBJ2-5; D possibly corresponds to TRBD2 (5 bases). The germline V gene has CDR1 SNHLY and CDR2 FYNNEI. The CDR3 loop spans 14 amino acids. V gave up 4 bases and J gave up 4 bases, with 13 bases separating them. In nucleotides, the CDR3 is TGTGCCAGCAGTGCTGGACTGGGCAGAGAGACCCAGTACTTC. It is translated as CASSAGLGRETQYF.

This clone was seen a handful of times. The chain is built from TRBV12-3 or TRBV12-4 and TRBJ1-6; weak D call: TRBD1 (6 bases). The CDR3 spans 12 residues. Trimming cost V 6 bases and J 10 bases, with 10 bases left between them. The DNA for the CDR3 is TGTGCCAGCAGCTCAGGACAGTCACCCCTCCACTTT. This gives the protein CASSSGQSPLHF.

This clone was counted a few times. The chain has TRBV27 and TRBJ2-7; 11 nucleotides match TRBD2. V trimming: 9 bases; J trimming: 5 bases; junction bases outside the gene matches: 12. The CDR3 spans 15 residues. Germline V gene lookup returns CDR1 MNHEY and CDR2 SMNVEV (reference sequence). The CDR3, as DNA: TGTGCCAGTTGTCCCCTTAGCGGGGGGGATCACGAGCAGTACTTC. Protein: CASCPLSGGDHEQYF.

This chain links TRBV6-5 with TRBJ2-7; possible D gene TRBD1, 5 bases. The length of the CDR3 is 13 residues. Germline V lookup: CDR1 MNHEY, CDR2 SVGAGI. Trimming left V 4 bases short and J 0 bases short, with 7 bases between. This CDR3 is CASSWGSSYEQYF. CDR3 coding DNA: TGTGCCAGCAGTTGGGGCAGCTCCTACGAGCAGTACTTC.

The CDR3 DNA reads TGTGCCAGCAGCCCTAAACCGACAGGGGTCGACTATGGCTACACCTTC. It translates to CASSPKPTGVDYGYTF. The chain joins TRBV3-1 (or the pseudogene TRBV3-2) to TRBJ1-2, with 8 bases matching TRBD1. This CDR3 region has 16 residues. J was trimmed by 3 bases and V by 4 bases; bases with no gene match: 10. The V gene's germline CDR1 is LGHDT and CDR2 YNNKEL (reference sequence).

The chain couples TRBV6-5 to TRBJ1-4, with 11 bases that match TRBD1. Unmatched junction bases numbered 6, after V lost 4 bases and J lost 8 bases. This CDR3 region has 15 residues. The germline CDR1 and CDR2 sequences are MNHEY and SVGAGI. This CDR3 reads CASSSRTGGREKLFF. CDR3 in DNA: TGTGCCAGCAGTTCTCGGACAGGGGGCCGGGAAAAACTGTTTTTT.

The rearrangement joins TRBV2 to TRBJ2-1; the match to TRBD2 covers 13 bases. Per the germline V gene, CDR1 is SNHLY and CDR2 is FYNNEI. After removal of 4 bases from V and 12 bases from J, the junction contained 0 bases not matched to a gene. This CDR3 comprises 12 residues. The CDR3 DNA follows: TGTGCCAGCAGTGGACTAGCGGGGGGGCAGTTCTTC. This encodes CASSGLAGGQFF.

The rearrangement joins TRBV12-3 or TRBV12-4 to TRBJ1-1; maybe TRBD1 (5 bases). V was pared by 6 bases and J by 7 bases, with 12 bases between. This CDR3 has 12 residues. The DNA of the CDR3 is TGTGCCAGCAGGGGGGGGGAGAGTGAAGCTTTCTTT. Translation gives CASRGGESEAFF.

Regarding this clone: At the DNA level, this CDR3 is encoded by other sequences in the same sample as well. The chain links TRBV3-1 (or the pseudogene TRBV3-2) to TRBJ1-3, with D hard to call. Germline CDR1 reads LGHDT; CDR2 reads YNNKEL (reference sequence). The CDR3 is 15 residues long. V lost 0 bases and J 0 bases, leaving 6 bases between the germline ends. The CDR3 DNA reads TGTGCCAGCAGCCAAGACCTGAGCTCTGGAAACACCATATATTTT. Protein: CASSQDLSSGNTIYF.

A single count supports this clone. V and J are TRBV14 and TRBJ1-1; 10 bases are shared with TRBD1. This CDR3 comprises 14 residues. The ends lost 4 bases at V and 2 bases at J; junction bases unmatched: 1. Looked up from germline, CDR1 is SGHDN and CDR2 is FVKESK. In nucleotides, the CDR3 is TGTGCCAGCAGCCGACAGGGGGCTAACACTGAAGCTTTCTTT. Protein: CASSRQGANTEAFF.

V usage is TRBV21-1 and J usage is TRBJ1-1; the table names TRBD1, a call not compared with the DNA. TRBV21-1 is deemed a pseudogene. The CDR3 is 12 residues long. CDR3 residues: CASSNEGVEAFF. In DNA form, the CDR3 reads TGTGCCAGCAGCAACGAAGGGGTTGAAGCTTTCTTT.

CDR3 sequence (DNA): TGTGCCATCAGTACCGACAGGGCGCGCGGAAACACCATATATTTT. Residues: CAISTDRARGNTIYF. The V gene is TRBV10-3, the J gene TRBJ1-3, with TRBD1 matching over 7 bases. This CDR3 is 15 amino acids long. The junction had 8 bases not matched to a gene; V was cut back by 5 bases and J by 4 bases. Germline V lookup: CDR1 ENHRY, CDR2 SYGVKD.